A selection of T cell receptor beta chains follows, all from one sample in a study of regulatory T cells in long-lasting Graves disease. TCRdb ran MiXCR on the multiplex PCR reads and lists one entry per CDR3 protein. This sample has roughly 610,000 distinct CDR3 sequences, with around 16% found just once. Separately, the same data were catalogued under a study of T cells in Graves' hyperthyroidism and ophthalmopathy.

Sequencing used peripheral blood mononuclear cells (PBMCs), obtained at new diagnosis, from a patient treated with antithyroid drugs. The receptors stem from a man younger than 35 with Graves disease. Both conserved end residues are part of each CDR3. A D gene is named only where the DNA matches it firmly. The size field is filled for only some rows; it gives once, few, many or a size class.

V gene	D gene	clone size	J gene	CDR3 DNA	CDR3 protein
TRBV3-1	NA	many	TRBJ2-5	TGTGCCAGCAGCCCACGCACTCTCCGCCAAGAGACCCAGTACTTC	CASSPRTLRQETQYF
TRBV27	TRBD1	few	TRBJ1-5	TGTGCCAGCAGTTTATCGACAGGGGGGCAGCCCCAGCATTTT	CASSLSTGGQPQHF
TRBV15	TRBD1	few	TRBJ1-4	TGTGCCACCAGCAGACCCTGGAGGGACAGGGTTAATGAAAAACTGTTTTTT	CATSRPWRDRVNEKLFF
TRBV14	NA	NA	TRBJ2-7	TGTGCCAGCAGCCGCTTCCGGGACAGTACCGCGGGGGAGCAGTACTTC	CASSRFRDSTAGEQYF
TRBV6-1	NA	many	TRBJ2-1	TGTGCCAGCAGTCAGGGGGCGGGAGGGCCGTACAATGAGCAGTTCTTC	CASSQGAGGPYNEQFF
TRBV10-3	NA	NA	TRBJ1-1	TGTGCCATCAGTGAGTCGACTTCTTACTATGAAGCTTTCTTT	CAISESTSYYEAFF
TRBV20-1	NA	many	TRBJ2-5	TGCAGTGCTAGCGGCGCCCAAGAGACCCAGTACTTC	CSASGAQETQYF
TRBV11-1	NA	NA	TRBJ1-1	TGTGCCAGCTCGGCTGAGGACGGACTGAACACTGAAGCTTTCTTT	CASSAEDGLNTEAFF
TRBV11-1	NA	many	TRBJ2-1	TGTGCCAGCAGCAGTGACGGGGGCAATGAGCAGTTCTTC	CASSSDGGNEQFF
TRBV20-1	TRBD1	many	TRBJ2-3	TGCAGTGCTAGAGTGACACCGGGACAGGGGGCAACAGATACGCAGTATTTT	CSARVTPGQGATDTQYF
TRBV30	NA	many	TRBJ1-1	TGTGCCTGGATACCCACGGGGTATTTAATTGGGAACACTGAAGCTTTCTTT	CAWIPTGYLIGNTEAFF
TRBV27	NA	many	TRBJ1-2	TGTGCCAGCAGTTCCGGGGTCGGGGGCATTTATGGCTACACCTTC	CASSSGVGGIYGYTF
TRBV18	NA	many	TRBJ1-4	TGTGCCAGCTCACCACCAGGGAGGTCTAATGAAAAACTGTTTTTT	CASSPPGRSNEKLFF
TRBV27	NA	NA	TRBJ1-1	TGTGCCAGCAGCTCATTGGGTATCGGCTTTATTGGGAACACTGAAGCTTTCTTT	CASSSLGIGFIGNTEAFF
TRBV19	NA	NA	TRBJ2-7	TGTGCCAGTAGCAACTTAGCTGGCAGCGAGCAGTACTTC	CASSNLAGSEQYF
TRBV11-1	NA	many	TRBJ1-2	TGTGCCAGCAGCCCTTCCATTACAGAGAGATATGGCTACACCTTC	CASSPSITERYGYTF
TRBV7-9	TRBD2	many	TRBJ2-1	TGTGCCAGCAGCTTAGCAATACTAGCGGCCACCTACAATGAGCAGTTCTTC	CASSLAILAATYNEQFF
TRBV5-1	NA	many	TRBJ2-2	TGCGCCAGCAGCTCGGACAGACGAAGTTACACCGGGGAGCTGTTTTTT	CASSSDRRSYTGELFF
TRBV5-1	TRBD2	few	TRBJ2-3	TGCGCCAGCAGCATCCTAGCGGGAGCAGATACGCAGTATTTT	CASSILAGADTQYF
TRBV4-1	NA	NA	TRBJ2-5	TGCGCCAGCAGCCGGCAGGAGAGGGGTGAAGAGACCCAGTACTTC	CASSRQERGEETQYF
TRBV20-1	NA	few	TRBJ1-2	TGCAGTGCTAGAGATTTAGGGAGGGACTATGGCTACACCTTC	CSARDLGRDYGYTF
TRBV20-1	TRBD1	NA	TRBJ2-2	TGCAGTGCTAGGGTGACCGGGACAGCACCAACCACCGGGGAGCTGTTTTTT	CSARVTGTAPTTGELFF
TRBV7-2	NA	NA	TRBJ2-3	TGTGCCAGCAGTTCGGGGCGAGTTACGCAGTATTTT	CASSSGRVTQYF
TRBV5-4	NA	few	TRBJ2-3	TGTGCCAGCAAGCTCTCGATAACCACAGATACGCAGTATTTT	CASKLSITTDTQYF
TRBV30	NA	few	TRBJ1-6	TGTGCCTGGAGTGTACAAGGGGTTAATTCACCCCTCCACTTT	CAWSVQGVNSPLHF
TRBV5-1	TRBD1	many	TRBJ2-7	TGCGCCAGCAGAGGGACAGAGCCCTACGAGCAGTACTTC	CASRGTEPYEQYF
TRBV12-3/TRBV12-4	NA	NA	TRBJ1-2	TGTGCCAGCAGTCACCAGGTCCCAGAAACCTATGGCTACACCTTC	CASSHQVPETYGYTF
TRBV10-3	TRBD1	few	TRBJ2-7	TGTGCCATCAGTGACCCGGGACAGGGGGCTAACGAGCAGTACTTC	CAISDPGQGANEQYF
TRBV12-3/TRBV12-4	TRBD2	NA	TRBJ2-7	TGTGCCAGCAGCCTCACCCTGACTAGCGGAACCTACGAGCAGTACTTC	CASSLTLTSGTYEQYF
TRBV9	TRBD1	NA	TRBJ2-7	TGTGCCAGCAGCCCATCCGGGACAGGGTACGAGCAGTACTTC	CASSPSGTGYEQYF
TRBV28	TRBD1	NA	TRBJ2-5	TGTGCCAGCAGCCCAGCTGACAGGGGCCAAGAGACCCAGTACTTC	CASSPADRGQETQYF
TRBV9	TRBD1	NA	TRBJ2-7	TGTGCCAGCAGCGTAGGGGGACAGGGGGCGGCGTACTTC	CASSVGGQGAAYF
TRBV12-3/TRBV12-4	NA	many	TRBJ2-7	TGTGCCAGCAGTCCGATGGTACCGGGCGAGCAGTACTTC	CASSPMVPGEQYF
TRBV20-1	TRBD2	many	TRBJ2-1	TGCAGTGCCATCGAGCGGGAGCAATACAATGAGCAGTTCTTC	CSAIEREQYNEQFF
TRBV6-4	TRBD2	NA	TRBJ2-7	TGTGCCAGCAGTGACCCTAGGATTGGCGGGGGGAGGGCCGAGCAGTACTTC	CASSDPRIGGGRAEQYF
TRBV7-9	NA	NA	TRBJ2-2	TGTGCCAGCAGCTTAACAGGGCACGACACCGGGGAGCTGTTTTTT	CASSLTGHDTGELFF
TRBV2	TRBD1	many	TRBJ2-1	TGTGCCAGCACCCTCAGACAGGGGGCGGATGAGCAGTTCTTC	CASTLRQGADEQFF
TRBV20-1	NA	many	TRBJ1-1	TGCAGTGCTAGTGCGAGGCGGGTTTATACTGAAGCTTTCTTT	CSASARRVYTEAFF
TRBV13	NA	NA	TRBJ2-5	TGTGCCAGCAGCATCGGACGGAGGGGAGAGACCCAGTACTTC	CASSIGRRGETQYF
TRBV3-1	TRBD1	many	TRBJ2-1	TGTGCCAGCAGCCAAGGGACAGGGGGCTCGGGTGAGCAGTTCTTC	CASSQGTGGSGEQFF